This T cell receptor beta chain is from a study of blood T cells in healthy people across ages. Next came a second PCR, run for about 6 to 12 cycles, which used a sample-barcoded 5' primer along with a J-beta primer mix. One entry per CDR3 protein, called by TCRdb with MiXCR from the 5' RACE reads. Seen here are around 750,000 distinct CDR3 sequences, less than 70% observed once, and the top ten hold about two fifths. This CDR3 has 15 residues. With 6 bases removed from V and 2 bases from J, the gap between germline ends came to 16 bases. This TCR was sampled from a man at least 80 years old in good health. The sample taken for sequencing was blood. V usage is TRBV12-3 or TRBV12-4 and J usage is TRBJ1-2; D possibly corresponds to TRBD1 (6 bases). Written as DNA, the CDR3 is TGTGCCAGCAGCCTAAAACAGGGCTTGAACTATGGCTACACCTTC. Protein sequence: CASSLKQGLNYGYTF.